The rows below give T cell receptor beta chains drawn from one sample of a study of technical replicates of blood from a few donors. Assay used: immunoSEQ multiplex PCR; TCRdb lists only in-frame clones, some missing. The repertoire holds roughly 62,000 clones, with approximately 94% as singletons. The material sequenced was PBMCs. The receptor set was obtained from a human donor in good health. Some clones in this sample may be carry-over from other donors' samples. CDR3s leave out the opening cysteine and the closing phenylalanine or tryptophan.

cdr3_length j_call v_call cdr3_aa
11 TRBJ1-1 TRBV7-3 ASSLLLDSEAF
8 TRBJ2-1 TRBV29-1 SAQYNEQF
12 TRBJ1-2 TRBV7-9 ASSLVEGTSGYT
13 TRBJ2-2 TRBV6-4 ASSPQGRGDGELF
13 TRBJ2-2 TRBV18 ASSSNRENTGELF
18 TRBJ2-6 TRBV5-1 ASSLYQAGYPSAGANVLT
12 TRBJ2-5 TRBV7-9 ASSLGQGAETQY
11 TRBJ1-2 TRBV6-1 ASIPTGTYGYT
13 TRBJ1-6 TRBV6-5 ATSGQGAFNSPLH
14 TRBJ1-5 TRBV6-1 ASSDPVRNSNQPQH
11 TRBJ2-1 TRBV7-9 ASSLAAEFEQF
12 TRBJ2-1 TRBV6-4 ASSSRGGVEKQF
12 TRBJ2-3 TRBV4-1 ASSPGQGTDTQY
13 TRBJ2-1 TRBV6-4 ASSEAGGSYNEQF
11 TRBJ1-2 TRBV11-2 ASSLAGTAGYT
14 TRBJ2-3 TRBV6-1 ASSELYSTSTDTQY
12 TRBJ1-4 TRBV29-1 SAANTGGNEKLF
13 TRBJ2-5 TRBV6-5 ASSPRDYLRETQY
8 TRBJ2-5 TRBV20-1 SLAQETQY
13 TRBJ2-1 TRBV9 ASSVEGGRTSEQF
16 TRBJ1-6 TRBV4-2 ASSQYLGDNKYNSPLH
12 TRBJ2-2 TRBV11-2 ASTFRGGAGELF
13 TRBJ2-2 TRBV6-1 ASRLGTGSTGELF
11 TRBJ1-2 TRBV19 ASSIVWSLGYT
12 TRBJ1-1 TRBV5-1 ASSEGLTNTEAF
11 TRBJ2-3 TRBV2 ASSFSTRDTQY
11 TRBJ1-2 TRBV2 ASSEGAPYGYT
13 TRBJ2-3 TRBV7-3 ASSLRLTSTDTQY